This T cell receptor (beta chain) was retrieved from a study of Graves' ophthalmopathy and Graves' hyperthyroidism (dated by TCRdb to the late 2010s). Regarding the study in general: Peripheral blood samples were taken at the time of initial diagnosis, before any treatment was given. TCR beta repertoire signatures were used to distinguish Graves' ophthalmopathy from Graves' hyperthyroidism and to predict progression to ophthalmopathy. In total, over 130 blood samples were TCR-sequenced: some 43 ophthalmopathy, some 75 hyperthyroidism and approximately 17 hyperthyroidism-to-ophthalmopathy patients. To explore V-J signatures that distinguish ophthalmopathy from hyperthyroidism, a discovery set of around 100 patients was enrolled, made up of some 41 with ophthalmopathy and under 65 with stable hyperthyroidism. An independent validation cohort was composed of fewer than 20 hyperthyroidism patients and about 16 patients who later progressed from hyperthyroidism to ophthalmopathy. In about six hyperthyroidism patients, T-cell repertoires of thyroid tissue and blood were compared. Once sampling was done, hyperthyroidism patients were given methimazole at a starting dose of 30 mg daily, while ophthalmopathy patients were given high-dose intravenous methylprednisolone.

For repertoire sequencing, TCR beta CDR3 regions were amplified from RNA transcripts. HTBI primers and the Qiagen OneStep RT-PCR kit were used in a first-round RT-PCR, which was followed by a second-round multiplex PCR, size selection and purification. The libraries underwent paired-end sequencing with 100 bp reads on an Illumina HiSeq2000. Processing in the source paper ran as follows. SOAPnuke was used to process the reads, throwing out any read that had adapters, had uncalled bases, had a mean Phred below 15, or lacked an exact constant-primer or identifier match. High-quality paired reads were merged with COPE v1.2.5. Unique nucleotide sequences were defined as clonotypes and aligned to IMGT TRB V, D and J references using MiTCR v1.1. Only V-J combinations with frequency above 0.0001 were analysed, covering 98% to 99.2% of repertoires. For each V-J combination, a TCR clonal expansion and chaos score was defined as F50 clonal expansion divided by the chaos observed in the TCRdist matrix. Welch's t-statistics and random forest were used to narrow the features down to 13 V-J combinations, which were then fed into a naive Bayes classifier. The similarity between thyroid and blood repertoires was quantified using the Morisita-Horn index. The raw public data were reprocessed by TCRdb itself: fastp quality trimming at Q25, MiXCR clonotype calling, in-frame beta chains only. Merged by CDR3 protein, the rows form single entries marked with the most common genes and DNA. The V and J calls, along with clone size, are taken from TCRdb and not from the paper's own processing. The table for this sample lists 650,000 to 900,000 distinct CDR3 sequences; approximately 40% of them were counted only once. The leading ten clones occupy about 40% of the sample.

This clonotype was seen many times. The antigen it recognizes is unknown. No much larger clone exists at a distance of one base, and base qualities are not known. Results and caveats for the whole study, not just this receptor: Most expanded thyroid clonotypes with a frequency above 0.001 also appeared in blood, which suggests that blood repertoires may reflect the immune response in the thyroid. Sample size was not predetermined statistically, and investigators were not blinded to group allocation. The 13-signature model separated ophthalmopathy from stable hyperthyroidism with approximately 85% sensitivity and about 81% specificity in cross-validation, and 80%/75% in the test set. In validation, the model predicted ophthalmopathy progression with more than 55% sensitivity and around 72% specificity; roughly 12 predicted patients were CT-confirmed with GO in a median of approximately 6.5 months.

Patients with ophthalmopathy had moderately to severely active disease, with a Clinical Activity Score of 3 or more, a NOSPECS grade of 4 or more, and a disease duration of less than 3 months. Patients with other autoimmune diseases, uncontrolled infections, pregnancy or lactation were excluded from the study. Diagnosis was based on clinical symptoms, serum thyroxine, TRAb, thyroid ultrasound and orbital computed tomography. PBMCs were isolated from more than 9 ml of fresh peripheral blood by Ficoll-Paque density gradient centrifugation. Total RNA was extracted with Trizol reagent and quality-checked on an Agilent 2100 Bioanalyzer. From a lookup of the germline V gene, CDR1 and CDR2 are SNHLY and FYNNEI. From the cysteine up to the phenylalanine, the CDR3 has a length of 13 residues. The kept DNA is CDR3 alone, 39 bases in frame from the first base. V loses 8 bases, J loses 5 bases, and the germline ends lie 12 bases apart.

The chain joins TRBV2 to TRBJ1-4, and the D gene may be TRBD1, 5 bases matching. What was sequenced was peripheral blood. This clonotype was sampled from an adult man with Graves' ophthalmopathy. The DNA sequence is TGTGCCAGCGCCGCAGGGCGGAATGAAAAACTGTTTTTT. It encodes CASAAGRNEKLFF. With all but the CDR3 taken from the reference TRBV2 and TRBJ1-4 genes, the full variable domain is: EPEVTQTPSHQVTQMGQEVILRCVPISNHLYFYWYRQILGQKVEFLVSFYNNEISEKSEIFDDQFSVERPDGSNFTLKIRSTKLEDSAMYFCASAAGRNEKLFFGSGTQLSVL.